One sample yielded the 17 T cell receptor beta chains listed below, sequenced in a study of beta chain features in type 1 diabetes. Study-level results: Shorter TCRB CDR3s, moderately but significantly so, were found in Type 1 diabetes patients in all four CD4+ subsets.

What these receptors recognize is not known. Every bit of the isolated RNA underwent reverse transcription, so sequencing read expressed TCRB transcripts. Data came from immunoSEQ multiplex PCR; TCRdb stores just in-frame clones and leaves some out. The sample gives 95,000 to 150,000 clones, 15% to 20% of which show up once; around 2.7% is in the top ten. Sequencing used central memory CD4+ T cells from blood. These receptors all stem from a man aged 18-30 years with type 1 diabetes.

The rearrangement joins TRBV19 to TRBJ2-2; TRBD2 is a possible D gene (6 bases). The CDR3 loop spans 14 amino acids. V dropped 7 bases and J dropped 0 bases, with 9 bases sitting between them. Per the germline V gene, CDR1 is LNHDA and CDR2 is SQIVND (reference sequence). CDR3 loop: CASTRGTNTGELFF. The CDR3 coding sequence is TGTGCCAGTACCCGCGGGACGAACACCGGGGAGCTGTTTTTT.

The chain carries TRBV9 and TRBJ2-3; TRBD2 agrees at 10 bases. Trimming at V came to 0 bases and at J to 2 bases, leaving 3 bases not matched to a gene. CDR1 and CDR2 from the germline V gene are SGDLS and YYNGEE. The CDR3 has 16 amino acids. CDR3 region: CASSVGLAGLTDTQYF. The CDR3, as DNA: TGTGCCAGCAGCGTAGGACTAGCGGGCCTCACAGATACGCAGTATTTT.

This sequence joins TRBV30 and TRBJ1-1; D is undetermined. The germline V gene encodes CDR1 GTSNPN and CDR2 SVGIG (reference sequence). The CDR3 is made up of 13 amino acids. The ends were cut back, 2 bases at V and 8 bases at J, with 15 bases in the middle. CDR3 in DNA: TGTGCCTGGAGTCAAACCTTTAGAGTCGAAGCTTTCTTT. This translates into CAWSQTFRVEAFF.

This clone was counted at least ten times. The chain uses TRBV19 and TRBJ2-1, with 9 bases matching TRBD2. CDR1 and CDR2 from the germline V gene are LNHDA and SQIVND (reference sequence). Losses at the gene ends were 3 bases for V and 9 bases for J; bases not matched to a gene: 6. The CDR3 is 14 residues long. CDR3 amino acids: CASSILGLAVEQFF. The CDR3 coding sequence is TGTGCCAGTAGTATCCTGGGACTAGCAGTTGAGCAGTTCTTC.

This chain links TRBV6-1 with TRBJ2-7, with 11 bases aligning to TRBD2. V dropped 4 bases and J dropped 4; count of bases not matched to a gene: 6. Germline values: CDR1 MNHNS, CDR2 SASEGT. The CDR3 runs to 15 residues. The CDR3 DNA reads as TGTGCCAGCAGTGCAAGACTAGCGGGAAGTTACGAGCAGTACTTC. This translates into CASSARLAGSYEQYF.

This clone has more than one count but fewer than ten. This CDR3 reads CAWSEFGPDTQYF. CDR3 nucleotide sequence: TGTGCCTGGAGTGAGTTTGGACCTGATACGCAGTATTTT. This chain joins TRBV30 and TRBJ2-3; D call uncertain. There are 13 residues in the CDR3. Germline V gives CDR1 GTSNPN, CDR2 SVGIG (reference sequence). V shed 1 base and J shed 6 bases, with 11 bases lying between them.

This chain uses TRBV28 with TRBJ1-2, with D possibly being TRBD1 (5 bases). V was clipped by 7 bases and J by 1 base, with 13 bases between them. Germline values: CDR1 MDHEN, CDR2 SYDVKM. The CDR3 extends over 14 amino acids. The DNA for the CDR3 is TGTGCCAGCACCAACTTCGGGGGTAACTATGGCTACACCTTC. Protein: CASTNFGGNYGYTF.

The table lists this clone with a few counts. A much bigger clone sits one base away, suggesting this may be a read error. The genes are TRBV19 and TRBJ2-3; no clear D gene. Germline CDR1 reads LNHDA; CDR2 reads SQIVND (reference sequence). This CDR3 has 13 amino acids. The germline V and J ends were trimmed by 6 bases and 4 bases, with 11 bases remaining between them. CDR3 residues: CASRSSFADTQYF. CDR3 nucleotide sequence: TGTGCCAGTAGATCGAGCTTCGCAGATACGCAGTATTTT.

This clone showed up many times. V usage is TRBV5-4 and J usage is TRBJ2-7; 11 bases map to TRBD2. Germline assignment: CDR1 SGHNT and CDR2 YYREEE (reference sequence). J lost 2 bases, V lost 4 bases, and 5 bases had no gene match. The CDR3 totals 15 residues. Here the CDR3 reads CASSASSGGPYEQYF. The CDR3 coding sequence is TGTGCCAGCAGCGCCTCTAGCGGGGGGCCCTACGAGCAGTACTTC.

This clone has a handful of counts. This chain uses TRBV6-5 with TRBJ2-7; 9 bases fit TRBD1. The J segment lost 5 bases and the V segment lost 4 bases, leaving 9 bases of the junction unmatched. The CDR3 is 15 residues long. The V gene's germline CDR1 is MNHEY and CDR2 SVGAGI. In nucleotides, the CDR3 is TGTGCCAGCAGTTCGACCGGGACAGGGAATCACGAGCAGTACTTC. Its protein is CASSSTGTGNHEQYF.

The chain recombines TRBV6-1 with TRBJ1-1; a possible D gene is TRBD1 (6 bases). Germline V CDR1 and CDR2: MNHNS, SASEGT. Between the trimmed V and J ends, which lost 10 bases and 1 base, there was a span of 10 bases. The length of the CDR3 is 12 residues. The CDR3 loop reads CATTQGNTEAFF. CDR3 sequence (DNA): TGTGCCACCACACAGGGGAACACTGAAGCTTTCTTT.

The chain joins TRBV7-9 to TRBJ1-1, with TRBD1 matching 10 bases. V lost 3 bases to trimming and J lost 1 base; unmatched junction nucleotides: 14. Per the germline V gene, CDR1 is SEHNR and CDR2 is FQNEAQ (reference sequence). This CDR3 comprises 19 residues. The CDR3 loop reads CASSFGSLRDRGSNTEAFF. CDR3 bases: TGTGCCAGCAGCTTTGGATCCCTCCGGGACAGGGGATCGAACACTGAAGCTTTCTTT.

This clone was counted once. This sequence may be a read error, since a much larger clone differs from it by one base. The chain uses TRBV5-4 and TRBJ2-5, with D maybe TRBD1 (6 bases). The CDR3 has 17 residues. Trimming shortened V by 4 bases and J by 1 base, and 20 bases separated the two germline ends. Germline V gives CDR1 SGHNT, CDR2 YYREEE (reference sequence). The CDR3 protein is CASSASVLGAGQETQYF. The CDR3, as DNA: TGTGCCAGCAGCGCGTCCGTCTTGGGGGCGGGCCAAGAGACCCAGTACTTC.

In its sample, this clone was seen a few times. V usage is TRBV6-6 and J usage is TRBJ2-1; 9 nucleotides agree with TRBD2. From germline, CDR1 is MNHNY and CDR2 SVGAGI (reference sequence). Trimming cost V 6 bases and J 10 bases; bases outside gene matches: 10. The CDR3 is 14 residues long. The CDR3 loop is CASSRLADIGEQFF. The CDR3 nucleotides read TGTGCCAGCAGCCGACTAGCGGATATAGGGGAGCAGTTCTTC.

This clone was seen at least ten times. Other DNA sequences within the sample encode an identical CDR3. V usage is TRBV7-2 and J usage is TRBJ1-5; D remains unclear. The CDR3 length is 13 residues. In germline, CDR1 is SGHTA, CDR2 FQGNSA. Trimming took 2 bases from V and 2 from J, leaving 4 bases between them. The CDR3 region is CASSLQGNQPQHF. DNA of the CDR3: TGTGCCAGCAGCTTACAGGGCAATCAGCCCCAGCATTTT.

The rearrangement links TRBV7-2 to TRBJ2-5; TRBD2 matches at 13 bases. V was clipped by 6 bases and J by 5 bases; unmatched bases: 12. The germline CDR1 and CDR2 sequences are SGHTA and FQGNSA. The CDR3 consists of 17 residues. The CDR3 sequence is CASRAGTSGTPWETQYF. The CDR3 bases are TGTGCCAGCAGGGCGGGGACTAGCGGGACTCCCTGGGAGACCCAGTACTTC.

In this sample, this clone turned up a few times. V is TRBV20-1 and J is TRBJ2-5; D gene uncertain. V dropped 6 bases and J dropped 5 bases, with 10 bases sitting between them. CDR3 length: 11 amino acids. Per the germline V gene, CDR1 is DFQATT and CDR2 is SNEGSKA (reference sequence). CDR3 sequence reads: CSAPDLETQYF. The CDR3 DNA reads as TGCAGTGCCCCCGACCTGGAGACCCAGTACTTC.